This T cell receptor beta chain was sequenced during a study of shared clonotypes between healthy human individuals. The wider study: Per-donor plates numbered three CD4 naive, three CD4 memory, two CD8 naive and one CD8 memory. Whole-study results and caveats: Non-shared clonotypes had lower generation probabilities than those shared by all four donors. In this cohort, only blood was sampled, and tissue repertoires likely differ.

On this clone itself: Its matching antigen is unknown.

The CDR3 is made up of 16 amino acids. The trim removed 7 bases at V and 3 bases at J, leaving 12 bases unmatched. From germline, CDR1 is SNHLY and CDR2 FYNNEI. CD45RO-negative, CCR7-positively selected cells formed the naive CD8 fraction, excluding terminally differentiated effector memory CD45RA+ cells. Here immunoSEQ multiplex PCR was the method, and the copy in TCRdb shows in-frame clones only, minus some. The sample has under 1 million clones, over 90% seen once. The receptor was isolated from a man younger than 40 in good health. The chain combines TRBV2 with TRBJ2-1; 7 bases line up with TRBD2. The specimen sequenced was naive CD8+ T cells sorted from blood. The CDR3 protein is CASISTSEDYYNEQFF. CDR3 nucleotides: TGTGCCAGCATCAGTACTAGCGAGGACTACTACAATGAGCAGTTCTTC.